These 21 T cell receptor beta chains share one sample of origin, sequenced in a study of blood T cell repertoires in COVID-19. Profiled with immunoSEQ multiplex PCR; TCRdb holds only in-frame clones, not every one. The sample yields about 200,000 clones, around nine tenths seen once. Sequencing input: peripheral blood. The receptor source for this set is a man in his sixties with acute or convalescent COVID-19.

The chain joins TRBV7-8 to TRBJ1-1; D is possibly TRBD1 (6 bases). Looked up from germline, CDR1 is SGHVS and CDR2 is FQNEAQ. The CDR3 has 15 amino acids. V was pared by 1 base and J by 5 bases, with 14 bases between. CDR3 bases: TGTGCCAGCAGCTTAGTGGGGGGGGCCGGGACTGAAGCTTTCTTT. Protein sequence: CASSLVGGAGTEAFF.

The V call is TRBV24-1, the J call TRBJ1-2, with TRBD1 identical over 9 bases. J gave up 8 bases and V 2 bases, and 8 bases lay outside the gene matches. CDR3 size: 15 residues. The germline V gene encodes CDR1 KGHDR and CDR2 SFDVKD. The CDR3 nucleotides read TGTGCCACCAGTGATTGGGGACAGGGATCGCGGGGCTACACCTTC. Translated, it gives CATSDWGQGSRGYTF.

The V and J genes are TRBV9 and TRBJ1-2; 9 bases are a match to TRBD1. Germline V gene sequence: CDR1 SGDLS, CDR2 YYNGEE. CDR3 length: 14 residues. J lost 1 base, V lost 4 bases, and 2 bases had no gene match. The CDR3 DNA sequence: TGTGCCAGCAGCCGGGGACAGGGTAACTATGGCTACACCTTC. Translating gives CASSRGQGNYGYTF.

J is TRBJ2-5 and V is TRBV3-1 (or the pseudogene TRBV3-2); D might be TRBD1 (5 bases). V shed 4 bases and J shed 5 bases, with 14 bases lying between them. This CDR3 is 14 amino acids long. Germline CDR1 is LGHDT and CDR2 is YNNKEL (reference sequence). The chain's CDR3 is CASSPDMGQETQYF. The CDR3 bases are TGTGCCAGCAGCCCGGACATGGGCCAGGAGACCCAGTACTTC.

CDR3 in amino acids: CASSEPRGGRTEAFF. In DNA form, the CDR3 reads TGTGCCAGCAGTGAACCCCGGGGAGGGCGCACTGAAGCTTTCTTT. This rearrangement joins TRBV2 to TRBJ1-1, with D uncertain. Looked up from germline, CDR1 is SNHLY and CDR2 is FYNNEI. This CDR3 has 15 residues. Trimming left V 2 bases short and J 4 bases short, with 14 bases between. Full variable domain (missing parts from reference TRBV2 and TRBJ1-1): EPEVTQTPSHQVTQMGQEVILRCVPISNHLYFYWYRQILGQKVEFLVSFYNNEISEKSEIFDDQFSVERPDGSNFTLKIRSTKLEDSAMYFCASSEPRGGRTEAFFGQGTRLTVV.

The chain has TRBV18 and TRBJ1-2; 11 nucleotides line up with TRBD1. CDR3 length equals 15 residues. Germline V CDR1 and CDR2: KGHSH, LQKENI. V was clipped by 5 bases and J by 7 bases; unmatched bases: 9. The CDR3: CASSDGQGATGGYTF. The DNA of the CDR3 is TGTGCCAGCTCAGACGGACAGGGGGCTACGGGTGGCTACACCTTC.

The chain employs TRBV6-5 and TRBJ2-7; 10 nucleotides match TRBD1. With V trimmed by 4 bases and J by 2 bases, 5 bases remained unmatched. Looked up from germline, CDR1 is MNHEY and CDR2 is SVGAGI. The CDR3 runs to 15 residues. This CDR3 reads CASSWVGTGAYEQYF. For the CDR3, the DNA is TGTGCCAGCAGTTGGGTAGGGACAGGGGCCTACGAGCAGTACTTC.

The chain recombines TRBV6-2 or TRBV6-3 with TRBJ2-6, with D unclear. In germline, CDR1 is MNHEY, CDR2 SVGEGT. The CDR3 runs to 15 residues. Deletions cut 6 bases from V and 0 bases from J, with 9 bases between. The CDR3, as DNA: TGTGCCAGCAGCGGCGGCAGCTCTGGGGCCAACGTCCTGACTTTC. This gives the protein CASSGGSSGANVLTF.

V gene TRBV2 combines with J gene TRBJ1-3, with TRBD1 identical over 7 bases. Germline trimming cut 8 bases from V and 0 bases from J; bases unmatched to any gene: 4. Germline CDR1 is SNHLY and CDR2 is FYNNEI. This CDR3 region has 14 residues. For the CDR3, the DNA is TGTGCCAGCCACCGGGACAGCTCTGGAAACACCATATATTTT. Its protein product is CASHRDSSGNTIYF. Filled out from reference TRBV2 and TRBJ1-3, the complete variable domain reads EPEVTQTPSHQVTQMGQEVILRCVPISNHLYFYWYRQILGQKVEFLVSFYNNEISEKSEIFDDQFSVERPDGSNFTLKIRSTKLEDSAMYFCASHRDSSGNTIYFGEGSWLTVV.

This sequence joins TRBV4-3 and TRBJ2-5, with 10 bases aligning to TRBD2. Losses at the gene ends were 0 bases for V and 1 base for J; bases not matched to a gene: 14. This CDR3 contains 20 residues. Germline-derived CDR1 and CDR2 are LGHNA and YSLEER. This chain's CDR3 is CASSQEGGRAAGGLQETQYF. Written as DNA, the CDR3 is TGCGCCAGCAGCCAAGAAGGGGGTCGCGCAGCGGGGGGGCTCCAAGAGACCCAGTACTTC.

This clone was seen only a few times. V is TRBV19 and J is TRBJ2-7, with TRBD1 matching over 8 bases. The J segment lost 3 bases and the V segment lost 5 bases, leaving 6 bases of the junction unmatched. CDR3 size: 14 residues. CDR1 is LNHDA and CDR2 is SQIVND in the germline V gene (reference sequence). DNA for the CDR3: TGTGCCAGTAGTGTCGACAGGGGTGGCTACGAGCAGTACTTC. Amino acids: CASSVDRGGYEQYF.

In its sample, this clone was seen once. V and J are TRBV2 and TRBJ2-7, with 9 nucleotides matching TRBD1. This CDR3 has 15 amino acids. Per the germline V gene, CDR1 is SNHLY and CDR2 is FYNNEI. The junction had 11 bases not matched to a gene; V was cut back by 6 bases and J by 5 bases. CDR3 protein: CASSAKQGAMDEQYF. The CDR3 DNA sequence: TGTGCCAGCAGCGCGAAACAGGGGGCCATGGACGAGCAGTACTTC.

The rearrangement joins TRBV11-2 to TRBJ2-1, with D unclear. The V end lost 4 bases, the J end lost 6 bases, and 25 bases lay between the germline ends. CDR1 is SGHAT and CDR2 is FQNNGV in the germline V gene. The CDR3 runs to 18 residues. CDR3 region: CASSSIVRTGTRGNEQFF. The CDR3 DNA follows: TGTGCCAGCAGCTCGATAGTTAGAACGGGTACTCGTGGCAATGAGCAGTTCTTC.

This clone was seen a single time. The chain couples TRBV15 to TRBJ1-1, with 7 bases identical to TRBD1. The junction had 7 bases not matched to a gene; V was cut back by 3 bases and J by 3 bases. The CDR3 loop spans 15 amino acids. Per germline, CDR1 LNHNV and CDR2 YYDKDF (reference sequence). CDR3 protein: CATSRTGTRDTEAFF. CDR3 DNA sequence: TGTGCCACCAGCAGGACAGGGACTAGGGACACTGAAGCTTTCTTT.

The V gene is TRBV5-4, the J gene TRBJ2-2, with a possible D match to TRBD2 (7 bases). The V end was cut by 3 bases, the J end by 7 bases, with 16 bases between. This CDR3 has 15 residues. Germline V gives CDR1 SGHNT, CDR2 YYREEE (reference sequence). In nucleotides, the CDR3 is TGTGCCAGCAGCTCCCGGGGGGCCGGTGGCGGGGAGCTGTTTTTT. Its protein is CASSSRGAGGGELFF.

The chain is built from TRBV2 and TRBJ2-3, with 7 positions matching TRBD1. J gave up 2 bases and V 9 bases, and 8 bases lay outside the gene matches. There are 14 residues in the CDR3. Germline assignment: CDR1 SNHLY and CDR2 FYNNEI. The CDR3 region is CASRRDSNTDTQYF. CDR3 bases: TGTGCCAGTAGAAGGGACAGCAACACAGATACGCAGTATTTT.

The genes are TRBV5-1 and TRBJ2-1; 8 bases are shared with TRBD2. The CDR3 length is 16 residues. V lost 4 bases to trimming and J lost 4 bases; unmatched junction nucleotides: 10. The germline V gene has CDR1 SGHRS and CDR2 YFSETQ. Written as DNA, the CDR3 is TGCGCCAGCAGCCCCGCCCGGCTAGCGGGTTACAATGAGCAGTTCTTC. It codes for CASSPARLAGYNEQFF.

The chain is built from TRBV19 and TRBJ1-3; 7 nucleotides align to TRBD1. Trimming at V came to 7 bases and at J to 0 bases, leaving 9 bases not matched to a gene. The germline V gene has CDR1 LNHDA and CDR2 SQIVND (reference sequence). The CDR3 is 16 amino acids. As DNA, the CDR3 is TGTGCCAGTATGGCGGGACAGCAGACCTCTGGAAACACCATATATTTT. This gives the protein CASMAGQQTSGNTIYF.

This clone occurred many times. The J gene is TRBJ2-7, the V gene TRBV6-2 or TRBV6-3; TRBD1 is a possible D gene (6 bases). CDR1 is MNHEY, CDR2 SVGEGT, per germline. CDR3 size: 14 residues. V lost 6 bases and J 7 bases, leaving 19 bases between the germline ends. CDR3 amino acids: CASSRQVGKGEQYF. The DNA of the CDR3 is TGTGCCAGCAGCCGACAGGTCGGGAAGGGGGAGCAGTACTTC.

This clone appeared once. The chain uses TRBV19 and TRBJ2-1; 7 bases match TRBD2. V dropped 3 bases and J dropped 8; count of bases not matched to a gene: 13. The CDR3 is 16 amino acids. Looked up from germline, CDR1 is LNHDA and CDR2 is SQIVND (reference sequence). The CDR3 loop is CASSILLAGVGHEQFF. CDR3 in DNA: TGTGCCAGTAGTATTCTTTTGGCGGGGGTGGGCCATGAGCAGTTCTTC.

This clone was detected a few times. V gene TRBV4-2 combines with J gene TRBJ1-2; 7 bases are shared with TRBD1. Germline CDR1 reads LGHNA; CDR2 reads YNFKEQ. The CDR3 length is 17 residues. V trimming: 4 bases; J trimming: 0 bases; junction bases outside the gene matches: 11. In DNA, the CDR3 is TGTGCCAGCAGCCCTGACAGGGTCGCCGGGGCTAACTATGGCTACACCTTC. Translation gives CASSPDRVAGANYGYTF.